This T cell receptor beta chain was recorded in a study of cytomegalovirus exposure and HLA in healthy donors. Whole-study context: Researchers previously reported finding fewer than 140 million unique TCR beta sequences from 170 million or so T cells. Study-wide results and caveats: Other equally common chains were less clonally expanded than HLA-associated TCR beta chains, a later analysis showed.

Regarding this clone: Its matching antigen is unknown.

PCR was performed using 60 Vbeta and 13 Jbeta primers. The protocol was immunoSEQ multiplex PCR, while the TCRdb copy is restricted to in-frame clones and leaves out a portion. The sample lists around 110,000 clones, more than 75% seen once, with less than 3.5% in the top ten. V shed 5 bases and J 3 bases; nucleotides not matched to a gene: 6. The germline CDR1 and CDR2 sequences are ENHRY and SYGVKD. This CDR3 comprises 15 residues. Sequencing was carried out using PBMCs. The TCR was taken from a man aged 25 to 40 in good health and CMV-seropositive. The chain joins TRBV10-3 to TRBJ1-5; TRBD1 matches at 8 bases. The CDR3 is CAISMDREYNQPQHF. CDR3 DNA sequence: TGTGCCATCAGTATGGACAGGGAATACAATCAGCCCCAGCATTTT.